This T cell receptor beta chain was sequenced in a study of cytomegalovirus exposure and HLA in healthy donors. The primer mix had 60 Vbeta and 13 Jbeta primers. In the original workflow: As a later analysis found, there were roughly 80 million unique TCR beta chains, of which some 10 million were shared. TCRdb keeps only in-frame clones here, not all; method: immunoSEQ multiplex PCR. That table supplies the V and J calls and clone size; D and trimming were determined from the DNA. The sample carries 100,000 to 150,000 clones, 15% to 20% recorded once. Germline V gene lookup returns CDR1 MGHDK and CDR2 SYGVNS. The CDR3 extends over 17 amino acids. Trimming cost V 4 bases and J 5 bases; bases outside gene matches: 15.

The specimen sequenced was PBMCs. The receptor's source is a female donor in good health and CMV-seropositive. The rearrangement uses TRBV25-1 and TRBJ2-7; TRBD1 aligns across 9 bases. CDR3 sequence (DNA): TGTGCCAGCAGTGGCGTCACCTCCGGGACAGGGTCCCACGAGCAGTACTTC. It encodes CASSGVTSGTGSHEQYF.